These T cell receptor beta chains were read from a single sample in a study of blood T cell repertoires in COVID-19. The table came from immunoSEQ multiplex PCR; TCRdb's copy has only in-frame clones and leaves some out. This repertoire shows 71,000 or so clones, about nine tenths found once; its top ten account for under 6.5%. The sample was peripheral blood. The receptor set was obtained from a woman under 30 with acute or convalescent COVID-19. CDR3s include the opening cysteine and the closing phenylalanine or tryptophan. The D gene is left open where the match is weak. A row's size may be missing; if present it is once, few, many or a size class.

d_call cdr3_length j_call v_call clone_size cdr3_aa cdr3_nt
- 15 TRBJ2-7 TRBV2 - CASRKNWSPTYEQYF TGTGCCAGCAGGAAAAATTGGAGCCCAACCTACGAGCAGTACTTC
TRBD1 18 TRBJ1-4 TRBV18 few CASSPRTGTPETNEKLFF TGTGCCAGCTCACCTAGGACAGGGACACCAGAAACTAATGAAAAACTGTTTTTT
TRBD1 14 TRBJ2-2 TRBV7-9 - CASSLGQGAGELFF TGTGCCAGCAGCCTGGGACAGGGGGCCGGGGAGCTGTTTTTT
- 17 TRBJ2-6 TRBV25-1 - CASSFDSTSSGANVLTF TGTGCCAGCAGCTTTGACTCCACGAGCTCTGGGGCCAACGTCCTGACTTTC
- 16 TRBJ2-2 TRBV4-1 - CASSPYTGTNTGELFF TGCGCCAGCAGCCCTTACACAGGGACGAACACCGGGGAGCTGTTTTTT
TRBD1 19 TRBJ1-4 TRBV4-3 - CASSQVLQENTGGFEKLFF TGCGCCAGCAGCCAAGTGTTGCAGGAAAATACAGGGGGCTTTGAAAAACTGTTTTTT
- 13 TRBJ1-2 TRBV19 - CASVAGDTYGYTF TGTGCCAGCGTGGCAGGGGACACTTATGGCTACACCTTC
- 15 TRBJ1-2 TRBV15 - CATSRDGQPNYGYTF TGTGCCACCAGCAGAGATGGGCAGCCTAACTATGGCTACACCTTC
- 15 TRBJ1-1 TRBV2 - CASSEYDSWNTEAFF TGTGCCAGCAGTGAGTATGACTCATGGAACACTGAAGCTTTCTTT
- 14 TRBJ1-4 TRBV19 - CASSIPGLEEKLFF TGTGCCAGTAGTATTCCCGGACTCGAAGAAAAACTGTTTTTT
TRBD2 16 TRBJ2-5 TRBV5-1 few CASSLGLAGGSETQYF TGCGCCAGCAGCCTAGGACTAGCGGGAGGGTCGGAGACCCAGTACTTC
- 13 TRBJ2-5 TRBV7-2 - CASSLAELETQYF TGTGCCAGCAGCTTAGCAGAACTGGAGACCCAGTACTTC
TRBD1 13 TRBJ2-7 TRBV27 - CASSRQGTYEQYF TGTGCCAGCAGTAGACAGGGAACCTACGAGCAGTACTTC
TRBD2 14 TRBJ2-7 TRBV10-3 - CAIRASGSTYEQYF TGTGCCATCAGGGCTAGCGGGAGTACCTACGAGCAGTACTTC
- 15 TRBJ2-5 TRBV3-1/TRBV3-2 - CASSQGVSRGETQYF TGTGCCAGCAGCCAGGGGGTTAGCAGGGGAGAGACCCAGTACTTC
TRBD1 14 TRBJ1-2 TRBV28 - CASSLGQTPGGYTF TGTGCCAGCAGTTTGGGACAGACCCCGGGTGGCTACACCTTC